The clone carrying this T cell receptor (beta chain) came up a few times. Central memory, naive, regulatory and stem cell-like memory CD4+ cells were sorted by CD45RO/CCR7/CD25/CD127/CD95/CD27. Sorting produced populations that all topped 95% purity. This specimen comes from a study of beta chain features in type 1 diabetes. cDNA synthesis used the whole RNA isolate, giving expressed TCRB sequences. Method: immunoSEQ multiplex PCR; TCRdb's copy keeps in-frame clones and lacks some. The sample contains hundreds of thousands of clones, about a sixth of which appear only once. J lost 4 bases, V lost 3 bases, and 8 bases had no gene match. CDR1 is MNHNY and CDR2 is SVGAGI in the germline V gene (reference sequence). The CDR3 is 16 residues long.

This receptor was identified in a woman younger than 30 in good health. This rearrangement joins TRBV6-6 to TRBJ2-2; 7 bases match TRBD2. The specimen sequenced was naive CD4+ T cells from blood. The chain's CDR3 is CASSYNRASGTGELFF. The CDR3 coding sequence is TGTGCCAGCAGTTATAATAGGGCTAGCGGCACCGGGGAGCTGTTTTTT.